These 10 T cell receptor beta chains were all obtained from the same sample, sequenced in a study of post-analysis software for immune sequencing data. Study results and caveats: Five or six TRBV segments, TRBV5-6, TRBV5-1 and TRBV20-1 among them, were found more frequent in patients than controls.

Unique molecular identifiers had been added to the TCR beta cDNA libraries. Using its own MiXCR run on the PCR reads, TCRdb lists one record per CDR3 protein. The sample contains about 400,000 distinct CDR3 sequences, roughly 36% of which appear only once. Their recognized antigens are unknown. The source material was blood. Receptors originate from a girl aged 10-17 years with multiple sclerosis.

Note on this clonotype: A read error may be the cause here, since a much bigger clone is one base away. This chain uses TRBV10-3 with TRBJ2-7, with 8 positions matching TRBD1. Per germline, CDR1 ENHRY and CDR2 SYGVKD. The CDR3 spans 14 residues. CDR3 in amino acids: CAISRTGRPYKQYF. CDR3 in DNA: TGTGCCATCAGCCGGACAGGGAGACCCTACAAGCAGTACTTC.

The chain joins TRBV29-1 to TRBJ1-2; D remains unclear. The V gene's germline CDR1 is SQVTM and CDR2 ANQGSEA. The V gene lost 3 bases and the J gene lost 4 bases, with 21 bases spanning the gap. This CDR3 region has 16 residues. Here the CDR3 reads CSVEYTRPKGSYGYTF. In DNA, the CDR3 is TGCAGCGTTGAGTACACCCGGCCTAAAGGAAGCTATGGCTACACCTTC.

This clonotype was seen many times. J is TRBJ1-4 and V is TRBV29-1; D remains ambiguous. Trimming took off 4 bases at V and 3 bases at J, with 9 bases between the two ends. CDR3 length: 13 amino acids. Germline V gene sequence: CDR1 SQVTM, CDR2 ANQGSEA. CDR3 in amino acids: CSVGEAANEKLFF. For the CDR3, the DNA is TGCAGCGTTGGGGAGGCAGCTAATGAAAAACTGTTTTTT.

This chain links TRBV7-3 with TRBJ2-3, with 8 bases fitting TRBD2. The V segment lost 5 bases and the J segment 9 bases; nucleotides outside the gene matches: 4. CDR3 length equals 12 residues. Germline CDR1 reads SGHTA; CDR2 reads FQGTGA. The CDR3 DNA is TGTGCCAGCAGCCCAACTAGCGGCACGCAGTATTTT. This translates into CASSPTSGTQYF.

This rearrangement joins TRBV27 to TRBJ1-5; tentatively, D is TRBD1 (5 bases). V gave up 5 bases and J gave up 5 bases, with 13 bases separating them. This CDR3 is 14 amino acids long. The germline CDR1 and CDR2 sequences are MNHEY and SMNVEV (reference sequence). CDR3 amino acids: CASSPFLGDQPQHF. The CDR3 DNA sequence: TGTGCCAGCAGTCCTTTTCTGGGGGATCAGCCCCAGCATTTT.

The chain recombines TRBV20-1 with TRBJ2-7, with D perhaps being TRBD1 or TRBD2 (7 bases each). Looked up from germline, CDR1 is DFQATT and CDR2 is SNEGSKA (reference sequence). V was pared by 6 bases and J by 0 bases, with 18 bases between. This CDR3 comprises 15 residues. The CDR3 sequence: CSARGGTDFSYEQYF. CDR3 nucleotide sequence: TGCAGTGCGAGGGGAGGGACAGACTTCTCCTACGAGCAGTACTTC.

The table lists this clonotype with a few counts. The V gene is TRBV11-2, the J gene TRBJ2-7; 8 bases are a match to TRBD1. V gave up 6 bases and J gave up 12 bases; unmatched junction bases: 10. Germline V CDR1 and CDR2: SGHAT, FQNNGV. The CDR3 length is 12 residues. The CDR3 here is CASSRQGKARYF. In DNA, the CDR3 is TGTGCCAGCAGTAGACAGGGGAAGGCGCGGTACTTC.

The rearrangement uses TRBV20-1 and TRBJ2-3; D is unclear. The CDR3 is made up of 11 amino acids. The V and J ends lost 1 base and 5 bases respectively, with 4 bases between them. The V gene's germline CDR1 is DFQATT and CDR2 SNEGSKA (reference sequence). In DNA, the CDR3 is TGCAGTGCTAGAGCGGGAGATACGCAGTATTTT. Translation: CSARAGDTQYF.

This clonotype has only a few counts. As DNA, the CDR3 is TGTGCCAGCAGCTTAGAAGACGGCTACACCTTC. It specifies CASSLEDGYTF. This chain links TRBV13 with TRBJ1-2, with D uncertain. Germline V gene data show CDR1 as PRHDT and CDR2 as FYEKMQ (reference sequence). Trimming shortened V by 1 base and J by 8 bases, and 5 bases separated the two germline ends. The CDR3 sequence is 11 residues long.

This clonotype has only a few counts. This rearrangement joins TRBV5-6 to TRBJ2-1, with 9 bases identical to TRBD1. V shed 2 bases and J 5 bases; nucleotides not matched to a gene: 5. Per the germline V gene, CDR1 is SGHDT and CDR2 is YYEEEE. This CDR3 has 15 residues. Here the CDR3 reads CASSFLGQGNNEQFF. CDR3 in DNA: TGTGCCAGCAGCTTCTTAGGACAGGGGAACAATGAGCAGTTCTTC.